This is a list of T cell receptor beta chains from one sample in a study of cytomegalovirus exposure and HLA in healthy donors. The table came from immunoSEQ multiplex PCR; TCRdb's copy has only in-frame clones and leaves some out. The sample contains 63,000 or so clones, around 70% of which appear only once. What was sequenced was PBMCs. These receptors all stem from a woman aged 25 to 45 in good health and CMV-seropositive. The CDR3 runs from the conserved cysteine through the conserved F or W. A D gene is named only where the DNA matches it firmly. Size tells how often a clone was seen (once, few, many) or the class of an expanded clone, and some rows leave it out.

abundance,d_gene,v_gene,j_gene,CDR3aa,CDR3nt
.,.,TRBV2,TRBJ1-1,CASREDSRNTEAFF,TGTGCCAGCAGAGAGGACAGCAGGAACACTGAAGCTTTCTTT
.,TRBD1,TRBV6-5,TRBJ1-4,CASSYSGQGYEKLFF,TGTGCCAGCAGTTACTCGGGACAGGGGTATGAAAAACTGTTTTTT
.,.,TRBV4-3,TRBJ2-3,CASSQDVSARAQYF,TGCGCCAGCAGCCAAGATGTTTCTGCGAGGGCGCAGTATTTT
.,.,TRBV19,TRBJ1-1,CASRIQVNTEAFF,TGTGCCAGTAGGATACAGGTAAACACTGAAGCTTTCTTT
few,.,TRBV18,TRBJ1-1,CASSPQGDTEAFF,TGTGCCAGCTCACCACAGGGAGACACTGAAGCTTTCTTT
.,.,TRBV29-1,TRBJ2-3,CSVERGGGTDTQYF,TGCAGCGTTGAGCGAGGGGGTGGCACAGATACGCAGTATTTT
.,TRBD1,TRBV7-2,TRBJ1-5,CASSLGAGGRNQPQHF,TGTGCCAGCAGCTTAGGGGCAGGGGGGCGAAATCAGCCCCAGCATTTT
.,.,TRBV19,TRBJ1-5,CASSWGGGQPQHF,TGTGCCAGTAGTTGGGGGGGCGGACAGCCCCAGCATTTT
.,TRBD2,TRBV9,TRBJ2-1,CASSVRTSWDNEQFF,TGTGCCAGCAGCGTCCGGACTAGCTGGGACAATGAGCAGTTCTTC
.,.,TRBV4-2,TRBJ1-5,CASSQGFDLTDSNQPQHF,TGTGCCAGCAGCCAAGGGTTCGATCTGACAGATAGCAATCAGCCCCAGCATTTT
.,.,TRBV4-1,TRBJ1-4,CASSQGRGGNEKLFF,TGCGCCAGCAGCCAAGGTCGGGGAGGTAATGAAAAACTGTTTTTT
.,TRBD1,TRBV2,TRBJ2-2,CASRGQGASGELFF,TGTGCCAGCAGGGGACAGGGGGCGAGCGGGGAGCTGTTTTTT